This is a list of T cell receptor beta chains from one sample in a study of T-cell memory formation after mild COVID-19. One entry per CDR3 protein results from TCRdb running MiXCR on the 5' RACE reads. The top ten hold roughly 21% of the sample, which has about 410,000 distinct CDR3 sequences, more than 15% seen once. The sequencing input was PBMCs or a T cell subset sorted from them (not recorded which). The receptor source for this set is a man aged 18 to 35 who had mild COVID-19 (a few samples of this study predate the infection). Cell type and time point are not known. Each CDR3 is given with its conserved first and last residue. Fields, in order: CDR3 length, V gene, clone size, D gene, J gene, CDR3 DNA, CDR3 protein. D genes are given only for firm matches. Clone size is shown for a subset of rows, as once, few, many or a class of expanded clone.

>14|TRBV4-1|-|-|TRBJ1-1
TGCGCCAGCAGCCCCCGGATAATGAACACTGAAGCTTTCTTT
CASSPRIMNTEAFF
>14|TRBV6-5|few|-|TRBJ2-5
TGTGCCAGCAGTTACGTGCTAGAGGGAGAGACCCAGTACTTC
CASSYVLEGETQYF
>15|TRBV4-3|-|-|TRBJ1-1
TGCGCCAGCAGCCAAGAACCGGGGACCTACACTGAAGCTTTCTTT
CASSQEPGTYTEAFF
>14|TRBV10-3|few|TRBD1|TRBJ2-5
TGTGCCGTGAAGGCTGCAGGGGGCGTAGAGACCCAGTACTTC
CAVKAAGGVETQYF
>15|TRBV6-1|-|-|TRBJ2-3
TGTGCCAGCAGTGAAATGGGCCACCGTGCAGATACGCAGTATTTT
CASSEMGHRADTQYF
>14|TRBV20-1|few|-|TRBJ1-5
TGCAGTGCTAGAGGCAGGGAAGGCAATCAGCCCCAGCATTTT
CSARGREGNQPQHF
>15|TRBV7-9|few|-|TRBJ1-6
TGTGCCAGCAGCTTAGAGGGCAGCAGGAATTCACCCCTCCACTTT
CASSLEGSRNSPLHF
>15|TRBV7-3|few|-|TRBJ1-6
TGTGCCAGCAGCTTCCGTCCTACTCCTAATTCACCCCTCCACTTT
CASSFRPTPNSPLHF
>14|TRBV7-9|-|-|TRBJ1-4
TGTGCCAGCAGCTCGTACAGGGTGGAAGAAAAACTGTTTTTT
CASSSYRVEEKLFF
>14|TRBV7-9|-|-|TRBJ1-2
TGTGCCAGCAGCCCAGCACGGGGTAACTATGGCTACACCTTC
CASSPARGNYGYTF
>12|TRBV12-3/TRBV12-4|once|-|TRBJ1-2
TGTGCCAGCAGTTTTAAGTGGCGTGGCTACACCTTC
CASSFKWRGYTF
>13|TRBV12-3/TRBV12-4|-|-|TRBJ1-1
TGTGCCAGCACGTCGCGAGGGCTTGTTGGAGCTTTCTTT
CASTSRGLVGAFF
>12|TRBV20-1|few|-|TRBJ1-1
TGCAGTGCCACAGGGTTTAGGACTGAAGCTTTCTTT
CSATGFRTEAFF
>16|TRBV6-5|-|TRBD2|TRBJ2-3
TGTGCCAGCAGTTACTCAGGACTAGCGGGGGTAGATACGCAGTATTTT
CASSYSGLAGVDTQYF
>19|TRBV4-2|-|TRBD1|TRBJ2-5
TGTGCCAGCAGCCCAGGGGGCCTCGGTTTTCGCGGGGTACTTAGGACCCAGTACTTC
CASSPGGLGFRGVLRTQYF
>16|TRBV5-1|few|TRBD1|TRBJ2-2
TGCGCCAGCAGCATTACAGGGGGCGCCGGCACCGGGGAGCTGTTTTTT
CASSITGGAGTGELFF
>13|TRBV28|-|-|TRBJ2-3
TGTGCCAGCGTCGAAAATGGGGGAGATACGCAGTATTTT
CASVENGGDTQYF
>15|TRBV20-1|-|-|TRBJ2-1
TGCAGTGCTAGAGATGGGCGAGGGCCGGGTAATGAGCAGTTCTTC
CSARDGRGPGNEQFF
>15|TRBV7-6|few|-|TRBJ1-6
TGTGCCAGCAGCCCCGAGGCGGGGGGCATTTCACCCCTCCACTTT
CASSPEAGGISPLHF
>14|TRBV7-2|-|-|TRBJ1-1
TGTGCCAGCAGCCGGTACGGGACGAACACTGAAGCTTTCTTT
CASSRYGTNTEAFF
>16|TRBV6-5|few|-|TRBJ2-1
TGTGCCAGCAGTTACTCGATACGGGGCCACCACAATGAGCAGTTCTTC
CASSYSIRGHHNEQFF
>15|TRBV19|-|-|TRBJ1-1
TGTGCCAGTAGTATAGATTGGAGCCTGAACACTGAAGCTTTCTTT
CASSIDWSLNTEAFF
>14|TRBV20-1|few|-|TRBJ1-2
TGCAGTGCTAGAGACGGGCAGGTGCTCTATGGCTACACCTTC
CSARDGQVLYGYTF
>15|TRBV14|-|-|TRBJ1-2
TGTGCCAGCAGCCCTCGACAGGCCGACCGCTATGGCTACACCTTC
CASSPRQADRYGYTF
>14|TRBV6-5|-|TRBD2|TRBJ2-7
TGTGCCAGCAAGTACGGGACTAGCGGGGGGAAGCAGTACTTC
CASKYGTSGGKQYF
>13|TRBV7-2|many|-|TRBJ2-3
TGTGCCAGCAGCTTGGACCGGACAGATACGCAGTATTTT
CASSLDRTDTQYF
>15|TRBV11-2|-|-|TRBJ1-1
TGTGCCAGCAGCCGGGCGGCGGGGGTGAACACTGAAGCTTTCTTT
CASSRAAGVNTEAFF
>12|TRBV6-2/TRBV6-3|-|-|TRBJ2-5
TGTGCCAGCAGTTATAGTTCACGTTCGCAGTACTTC
CASSYSSRSQYF
>13|TRBV10-3|few|-|TRBJ1-6
TGTGCCATCAGTGAGCAGGACTTTTCACCCCTCCACTTT
CAISEQDFSPLHF
>13|TRBV18|-|-|TRBJ2-3
TGTGCCAGCTCGCGGGGAAGGGCCGATACGCAGTATTTT
CASSRGRADTQYF
>17|TRBV7-2|few|-|TRBJ1-6
TGTGCCAGCAGCTTAGGCTGGGAATCCTCAGTCCATTCACCCCTCCACTTT
CASSLGWESSVHSPLHF
>13|TRBV12-3/TRBV12-4|many|-|TRBJ1-2
TGTGCCAGCAGTTTGGACAGCCTCTATGGCTACACCTTC
CASSLDSLYGYTF
>16|TRBV28|few|TRBD1|TRBJ1-5
TGTGCCAGCAGTTCGCGGACAGGGGTTTATAATCAGCCCCAGCATTTT
CASSSRTGVYNQPQHF
>13|TRBV7-2|few|-|TRBJ1-1
TGTGCCAGCCGCTCGTCGGGGGACACTGAAGCTTTCTTT
CASRSSGDTEAFF
>14|TRBV28|many|TRBD2|TRBJ2-1
TGTGCCAGCAGTGTCGGGGGGAGATACAATGAGCAGTTCTTC
CASSVGGRYNEQFF
>14|TRBV20-1|-|TRBD1|TRBJ2-1
TGCAGTGCTAGGATGGGGACAGGAGGTCGAGAGCAGTTCTTC
CSARMGTGGREQFF
>13|TRBV6-5|-|-|TRBJ2-3
TGTGCCAGCAGACACTCCAGGGTTGATACGCAGTATTTT
CASRHSRVDTQYF
>12|TRBV20-1|few|-|TRBJ1-4
TGCAGTGCTTATAAAACTAATGAAAAACTGTTTTTT
CSAYKTNEKLFF
>15|TRBV19|few|-|TRBJ2-5
TGTGCCAGTAGTACGCAGGGGAGGGCACAAGAGACCCAGTACTTC
CASSTQGRAQETQYF
>15|TRBV20-1|-|-|TRBJ2-7
TGCAGTGCTAAAGATTTGAGGGAAAGCATCCACGAGCAGTACTTC
CSAKDLRESIHEQYF
>12|TRBV7-2|few|-|TRBJ2-7
TGTGCCAGCAGCTACCCATCTAGGGAGCAGTACTTC
CASSYPSREQYF
>14|TRBV5-1|many|-|TRBJ1-1
TGCGCCAGCAGCTTGTCCGGGGGGAACACTGAAGCTTTCTTT
CASSLSGGNTEAFF
>15|TRBV29-1|few|-|TRBJ2-5
TGCAGCGTTGAGAGAAACGGGGGCGGGCAAGAGACCCAGTACTTC
CSVERNGGGQETQYF
>15|TRBV5-5|-|-|TRBJ1-2
TGTGCCAGCAGCTGGGGGACGGCCGATGGGTATGGCTACACCTTC
CASSWGTADGYGYTF
>15|TRBV6-1|few|-|TRBJ2-3
TGTGCCAGCAGTGAGGTGGAGGGGGCATGGGATACGCAGTATTTT
CASSEVEGAWDTQYF
>15|TRBV21-1|-|-|TRBJ1-5
TGTGCCAGCTTAAATGAGGGGACGGTCCATGGGCCCCAGCATTTT
CASLNEGTVHGPQHF
>17|TRBV5-1|many|-|TRBJ2-3
TGCGCCAGCAGCTTCCCCCCCGGGACGCAAGGGGCAGATACGCAGTATTTT
CASSFPPGTQGADTQYF
>13|TRBV27|few|-|TRBJ2-5
TGTGCCAGCAGTTTATCATCCTCGCACACCCAGTACTTC
CASSLSSSHTQYF
>16|TRBV7-8|-|TRBD1|TRBJ1-5
TGTGCCAGCATTCTTGAGGGACAGGGAGGAAATCAGCCCCAGCATTTT
CASILEGQGGNQPQHF
>15|TRBV4-2|-|-|TRBJ2-3
TGTGCCAGCAGGCCAGTAGCGGAGCCCACAGATACGCAGTATTTT
CASRPVAEPTDTQYF
>14|TRBV11-2|few|-|TRBJ1-1
TGTGCCAGCAGCCTCGGAACCAGGGGTACTGAAGCTTTCTTT
CASSLGTRGTEAFF
>13|TRBV15|many|-|TRBJ2-7
TGTGCCACCAGCAGAGATCTATCCTACGAGCAGTACTTC
CATSRDLSYEQYF
>12|TRBV5-1|-|-|TRBJ1-2
TGCGCCAGCAGACCCACTACGGGAGGCTACACCTTC
CASRPTTGGYTF
>11|TRBV12-3/TRBV12-4|-|TRBD1|TRBJ1-2
TGTGCCAGCAGTGGAAGGACAGGGAACACCTTC
CASSGRTGNTF
>13|TRBV6-2/TRBV6-3|few|TRBD1|TRBJ2-1
TGTGCCAGCAGTCGTAGGACAGGCAATGAGCAGTTCTTC
CASSRRTGNEQFF
>16|TRBV7-9|-|-|TRBJ1-4
TGTGCCAGCAGCCGAGCGCAGCATGCAACTAATGAAAAACTGTTTTTT
CASSRAQHATNEKLFF
>16|TRBV20-1|-|-|TRBJ2-1
TGCAGTGCTAGCGCCCTGGGGCAGAGTGTTAACAATGAGCAGTTCTTC
CSASALGQSVNNEQFF
>10|TRBV7-2|few|-|TRBJ2-5
TGTGCCAGCAGCTTAGGCCCCCAGTACTTC
CASSLGPQYF
>15|TRBV7-2|-|TRBD2|TRBJ2-3
TGTGCCACCGGTTTTGCTAGCGGGGGATTCGATACGCAGTATTTT
CATGFASGGFDTQYF
>15|TRBV28|-|-|TRBJ2-3
TGTGCCAGCAGTATCGGAGGTTCTGGCACAGATACGCAGTATTTT
CASSIGGSGTDTQYF